This TCR beta chain was documented in a study of shared clonotypes between healthy human individuals. TCRdb's table, derived via immunoSEQ multiplex PCR, lists solely in-frame clones and lacks some. The table includes under 1,900,000 clones, just under 99% detected once. Trimming shortened V by 1 base and J by 0 bases, and 7 bases separated the two germline ends. The CDR3 extends over 14 amino acids. Germline CDR1 is GTSNPN and CDR2 is SVGIG (reference sequence). The chain recombines TRBV30 with TRBJ2-1; D call uncertain. The specimen sequenced was naive CD4+ T cells sorted from blood. The sample's subset: CD45RA+ positively selected. This TCR was recovered from a young man in good health. The CDR3 DNA is TGTGCCTGGAGTGCGCTTAGCTCCTACAATGAGCAGTTCTTC. It codes for CAWSALSSYNEQFF.